One sample yielded the 19 T cell receptor beta chains listed below, sequenced in a study of response to subunit inactivated influenza vaccine. In TCRdb, the RT-PCR reads were re-called with MiXCR into one record per CDR3 protein. This table holds 500,000 to 650,000 distinct CDR3 sequences, approximately 7.7% found once. The sequencing used PBMCs from blood, collected less than 30 months after vaccination. The receptor set was obtained from a man between 50 and 70 years old who received an inactivated influenza vaccine.

This clonotype appeared many times. V usage is TRBV7-3 and J usage is TRBJ2-5; tentative D call: TRBD1 (6 bases). Germline V gene sequence: CDR1 SGHTA, CDR2 FQGTGA. The CDR3 contains 13 residues. Deletions cut 5 bases from V and 6 bases from J, with 13 bases between. CDR3 residues: CASSEGGGQTQYF. Here the CDR3 DNA reads TGTGCCAGCAGCGAAGGGGGTGGCCAGACCCAGTACTTC.

The V call is TRBV7-8, the J call TRBJ2-4; TRBD2 matches at 7 bases. Losses at the gene ends were 4 bases for V and 10 bases for J; bases not matched to a gene: 4. This CDR3 is built from 12 residues. Per the germline V gene, CDR1 is SGHVS and CDR2 is FQNEAQ. Written as DNA, the CDR3 is TGTGCCAGCAGCTACCCCGGGGGGATTCAGTACTTC. Protein sequence: CASSYPGGIQYF. The full variable domain, completed using reference TRBV7-8 and TRBJ2-4, is GAGVSQSPRYKVAKRGQDVALRCDPISGHVSLFWYQQALGQGPEFLTYFQNEAQLDKSGLPSDRFFAERPEGSVSTLKIQRTQQEDSAVYLCASSYPGGIQYFGAGTRLSVL.

The chain combines TRBV9 with TRBJ2-7, with no clear D. Germline loops: CDR1 SGDLS, CDR2 YYNGEE. CDR3 length equals 14 residues. The V end lost 0 bases, the J end lost 4 bases, and 11 bases lay between the germline ends. The CDR3 coding sequence is TGTGCCAGCAGCGTAGACCCCAACGGATACGAGCAGTACTTC. It translates to CASSVDPNGYEQYF.

This rearrangement joins TRBV2 to TRBJ2-1; 7 bases are a match to TRBD2. Germline trimming cut 6 bases from V and 6 bases from J; bases unmatched to any gene: 8. The CDR3 is 14 residues long. Germline values: CDR1 SNHLY, CDR2 FYNNEI. The CDR3: CASRSGTTLNEQFF. The CDR3 nucleotides read TGTGCCAGCAGATCCGGGACTACCCTCAATGAGCAGTTCTTC.

The chain links TRBV27 to TRBJ1-5; no definite D call. The CDR3 covers 14 residues. CDR1 is MNHEY, CDR2 SMNVEV, per germline (reference sequence). V lost 2 bases to trimming and J lost 4 bases, with 9 bases between them. Here the CDR3 reads CASSLRSTNQPQHF. CDR3 bases: TGTGCCAGCAGTTTACGGTCAACTAATCAGCCCCAGCATTTT.

This clonotype was counted ten times or more. The chain is built from TRBV5-1 and TRBJ1-3; D is unresolved. V was shortened by 0 bases and J by 0 bases, with 10 bases between the two germline ends. The V gene's germline CDR1 is SGHRS and CDR2 YFSETQ. The CDR3 loop spans 16 amino acids. CDR3 nucleotides: TGCGCCAGCAGCTTGGGTCCAGCTAGCTCTGGAAACACCATATATTTT. Amino acid sequence: CASSLGPASSGNTIYF.

In its sample, this clonotype was seen a few times. A junction boundary mismatches the germline segment, possibly from a read error. V gene TRBV9 combines with J gene TRBJ2-7; D ambiguous. The germline gives CDR1 SGDLS, CDR2 YYNGEE. This CDR3 is built from 13 residues. CDR3 amino acids: CASSPPTSYEQHF. The CDR3 nucleotides read TGTGCCAGCAGCCCCCCCACCTCGTACGAGCAGCACTTC.

This chain connects TRBV6-2 or TRBV6-3 to TRBJ2-2, with D possibly TRBD1 on 6 matching bases. The germline V and J ends were trimmed by 8 bases and 1 base, with 11 bases remaining between them. The CDR3 contains 14 residues. CDR1 is MNHEY, CDR2 SVGEGT, per germline. The CDR3 protein is CASGRQVNTGELFF. In DNA, the CDR3 is TGTGCCAGCGGGCGACAGGTGAACACCGGGGAGCTGTTTTTT.

The sample holds many counts of this clonotype. The CDR3 DNA is TGTGCCAGCAGCTTCTTCCAGGCTAGTATCGACGAGCAGTACTTC. Amino acid sequence: CASSFFQASIDEQYF. This chain connects TRBV5-5 to TRBJ2-7, with D unclear. Germline CDR1 is SGHKS and CDR2 is YYEKEE (reference sequence). V dropped 2 bases and J dropped 5 bases, with 17 bases sitting between them. The CDR3 has 15 residues.

At least ten counts were recorded for this clonotype. The chain employs TRBV27 and TRBJ2-2; no reliable D call. CDR1 is MNHEY and CDR2 is SMNVEV in the germline V gene (reference sequence). V was clipped by 2 bases and J by 4 bases, with 8 bases between them. The CDR3 is 14 amino acids. For the CDR3, the DNA is TGTGCCAGCAGTTTAGTGGGGTTCACCGGGGAGCTGTTTTTT. Its translation is CASSLVGFTGELFF.

V gene TRBV20-1 combines with J gene TRBJ2-6; the D is unclear. CDR3 size: 14 residues. The V gene lost 6 bases and the J gene lost 0 bases, with 9 bases spanning the gap. Germline V gene sequence: CDR1 DFQATT, CDR2 SNEGSKA (reference sequence). DNA of the CDR3: TGCAGTGCACGCCCATACTCTGGGGCCAACGTCCTGACTTTC. It is translated as CSARPYSGANVLTF.

In its sample, this clonotype was seen a few times. The chain uses TRBV11-2 and TRBJ1-2, with D unclear. With 3 bases removed from V and 5 bases from J, the gap between germline ends came to 19 bases. From germline, CDR1 is SGHAT and CDR2 FQNNGV. The CDR3 runs to 16 residues. CDR3 DNA sequence: TGTGCCAGCAGCTTTAGCCCCGGACCAGATGGATATGGCTACACCTTC. As protein: CASSFSPGPDGYGYTF.

This clonotype was seen at least ten times. V usage is TRBV20-1 and J usage is TRBJ2-1; D uncertain. This CDR3 is built from 13 residues. The germline CDR1 and CDR2 sequences are DFQATT and SNEGSKA (reference sequence). The ends were cut back, 5 bases at V and 3 bases at J, with 11 bases in the middle. Here the CDR3 reads CSALSPGYNEQFF. The CDR3 bases are TGCAGTGCTCTGTCGCCAGGCTACAATGAGCAGTTCTTC.

In DNA form, the CDR3 reads TGTGCCAGCAGGCCACTAGCTGCCAATGAGCAGTTCTTC. It codes for CASRPLAANEQFF. The V gene is TRBV7-2, the J gene TRBJ2-1; a possible D gene is TRBD2 (6 bases). Per the germline V gene, CDR1 is SGHTA and CDR2 is FQGNSA. Deletions cut 6 bases from V and 6 bases from J, with 12 bases between. CDR3 size: 13 residues.

The table lists this clonotype with a few counts. V usage is TRBV29-1 and J usage is TRBJ2-5, with no clear D. CDR1 SQVTM and CDR2 ANQGSEA come from the germline V gene. The CDR3 is 14 residues long. Trimming left V 5 bases short and J 2 bases short, with 15 bases between. The CDR3 loop is CSVKARSVQETQYF. CDR3 bases: TGCAGCGTTAAGGCACGGTCGGTACAAGAGACCCAGTACTTC. Drawing the rest from reference TRBV29-1 and TRBJ2-5, the complete variable domain is SAVISQKPSRDICQRGTSLTIQCQVDSQVTMMFWYRQQPGQSLTLIATANQGSEATYESGFVIDKFPISRPNLTFSTLTVSNMSPEDSSIYLCSVKARSVQETQYFGPGTRLLVL.

The sample holds a few counts of this clonotype. This chain connects TRBV7-2 to TRBJ2-5, with 9 bases lining up with TRBD1. Germline CDR1 reads SGHTA; CDR2 reads FQGNSA. Losses at the gene ends were 5 bases for V and 5 bases for J; bases not matched to a gene: 12. The CDR3 runs to 16 residues. DNA of the CDR3: TGTGCCAGCAGCAGAACCGGGACAGGGTATGGGGAGACCCAGTACTTC. The encoded protein is CASSRTGTGYGETQYF.

The rearrangement joins TRBV3-1 to TRBJ1-2; D not certain. CDR1 is LGHDT and CDR2 is YNNKEL in the germline V gene (reference sequence). This CDR3 is built from 11 residues. Between the trimmed V and J ends, which lost 1 base and 8 bases, there was a span of 5 bases. DNA of the CDR3: TGTGCCAGCAGCCAAGTCGGGGGCTACACCTTC. Amino acid sequence: CASSQVGGYTF.

In this sample, this clonotype turned up a few times. The chain carries TRBV5-1 and TRBJ2-1, with 10 bases lining up with TRBD2. Trimming removed 1 base from V and 2 bases from J; junction bases left unmatched: 3. The CDR3 consists of 16 residues. The germline CDR1 and CDR2 sequences are SGHRS and YFSETQ. The CDR3 sequence: CASSLSTSGTYNEQFF. The CDR3 bases are TGCGCCAGCAGCTTGAGTACTAGCGGGACCTACAATGAGCAGTTCTTC.

The chain couples TRBV3-1 to TRBJ1-3; 9 bases line up with TRBD1. This CDR3 spans 16 amino acids. Per the germline V gene, CDR1 is LGHDT and CDR2 is YNNKEL (reference sequence). After removal of 3 bases from V and 1 base from J, the junction contained 4 bases not matched to a gene. DNA of the CDR3: TGTGCCAGCAGCCAGGACAGGGGTCGGTCTGGAAACACCATATATTTT. Amino acids: CASSQDRGRSGNTIYF.